Below, 4 T cell receptor beta chains from the same sample are listed, as sequenced in a study of cytomegalovirus exposure and HLA in healthy donors. The table came from immunoSEQ multiplex PCR; TCRdb's copy has only in-frame clones and leaves some out. The sample records about 73,000 clones, about 95% being singletons. The sample consisted of PBMCs. The origin of the receptors is a man aged 18 to 30 in good health and CMV-seronegative.

This chain uses TRBV7-9 with TRBJ2-7, with 7 positions matching TRBD1. The CDR3 runs to 17 residues. Germline assignment: CDR1 SEHNR and CDR2 FQNEAQ (reference sequence). With 3 bases clipped from V and 2 bases from J, the junction kept 13 bases outside the gene matches. CDR3 in DNA: TGTGCCAGCAGCTTTGGCCGCTCGGGAACAGGGGCCTACGAGCAGTACTTC. It is translated as CASSFGRSGTGAYEQYF.

This chain connects TRBV28 to TRBJ1-3, with 8 bases aligning to TRBD1. The trim removed 3 bases at V and 2 bases at J, leaving 3 bases unmatched. CDR3 length equals 15 residues. Germline CDR1 MDHEN, CDR2 SYDVKM. CDR3 nucleotides: TGTGCCAGCAGTTTGTTCAGGGGGCCTGGAAACACCATATATTTT. Protein sequence: CASSLFRGPGNTIYF.

This clone was counted only a few times. V gene TRBV10-1 combines with J gene TRBJ1-1; D unresolved. This CDR3 comprises 15 residues. The germline V gene has CDR1 WNHNN and CDR2 SYGVQD (reference sequence). Trimming cost V 0 bases and J 7 bases, with 15 bases left between them. CDR3 in DNA: TGCGCCAGCAGTGAGTCCGGACCCGCGGGTTATGAAGCTTTCTTT. This sequence encodes CASSESGPAGYEAFF.

The chain links TRBV7-8 to TRBJ1-4; 7 nucleotides line up with TRBD1. There are 14 residues in the CDR3. The V gene end was trimmed by 4 bases and the J gene end by 6 bases; junction bases not matched to a gene: 5. Germline V gene lookup returns CDR1 SGHVS and CDR2 FQNEAQ. The CDR3 spells CASSWDRAHEKLFF. In DNA, the CDR3 is TGTGCCAGCAGCTGGGACAGAGCTCATGAAAAACTGTTTTTT.